This is a list of T cell receptor beta chains from one sample in a study of T cell responses to AZD1222 COVID-19 vaccine. Sequenced by immunoSEQ multiplex PCR; TCRdb stores in-frame clones only, minus some. The sample holds some 140,000 clones, about 91% seen once. Sequencing used peripheral blood, obtained on day 0 of AZD1222 vaccination. The receptors were gathered from an adult in good health. CDR3s include the opening cysteine and the closing phenylalanine or tryptophan. The order of the fields is D gene, J gene, V gene, clone size, CDR3 protein, CDR3 DNA. The D gene is left open where the match is weak. Size values are once, few and many counts, or a class for expanded clones, and some rows have none.

d_gene: TRBD1
j_gene: TRBJ2-3
v_gene: TRBV27
abundance: NA
CDR3aa: CASSLLQGSTDTQYF
CDR3nt: TGTGCCAGCAGTTTATTACAGGGGAGCACAGATACGCAGTATTTT

d_gene: TRBD1
j_gene: TRBJ1-2
v_gene: TRBV6-5
abundance: NA
CDR3aa: CASSWSGTGSYGYTF
CDR3nt: TGTGCCAGCAGTTGGTCCGGGACAGGTTCCTATGGCTACACCTTC

d_gene: NA
j_gene: TRBJ2-3
v_gene: TRBV7-3
abundance: NA
CDR3aa: CASSSADRTDTQYF
CDR3nt: TGTGCCAGCAGCTCTGCGGACCGCACAGATACGCAGTATTTT

d_gene: TRBD2
j_gene: TRBJ2-7
v_gene: TRBV7-9
abundance: NA
CDR3aa: CASSQRTSGTYEQYF
CDR3nt: TGTGCCAGCAGCCAACGGACTAGCGGGACCTACGAGCAGTACTTC

d_gene: TRBD1
j_gene: TRBJ1-4
v_gene: TRBV5-1
abundance: NA
CDR3aa: CASSLGTGWDKTNEKLFF
CDR3nt: TGCGCCAGCAGCCTCGGGACAGGGTGGGACAAAACTAATGAAAAACTGTTTTTT

d_gene: NA
j_gene: TRBJ1-5
v_gene: TRBV5-5
abundance: NA
CDR3aa: CASSLVDNQPQHF
CDR3nt: TGTGCCAGCAGCTTGGTGGACAATCAGCCCCAGCATTTT

d_gene: TRBD1
j_gene: TRBJ1-6
v_gene: TRBV7-8
abundance: NA
CDR3aa: CASSLANDREYSPLHF
CDR3nt: TGTGCCAGCAGCTTAGCTAACGACAGGGAGTATTCACCCCTCCACTTT

d_gene: NA
j_gene: TRBJ1-5
v_gene: TRBV15
abundance: NA
CDR3aa: CATSRDSNSNQPQHF
CDR3nt: TGTGCCACCAGCAGAGACAGCAATAGCAATCAGCCCCAGCATTTT

d_gene: TRBD1
j_gene: TRBJ1-6
v_gene: TRBV27
abundance: NA
CDR3aa: CASSLSQGAPNSPLHF
CDR3nt: TGTGCCAGCAGTTTGTCGCAGGGGGCGCCTAATTCACCCCTCCACTTT

d_gene: TRBD1
j_gene: TRBJ2-7
v_gene: TRBV4-3
abundance: once
CDR3aa: CASSHRTGAFYEQYF
CDR3nt: TGCGCCAGCAGCCACCGAACAGGGGCTTTCTACGAGCAGTACTTC

d_gene: NA
j_gene: TRBJ1-2
v_gene: TRBV10-3
abundance: NA
CDR3aa: CAISDYRENYGYTF
CDR3nt: TGTGCCATCAGTGACTACAGGGAGAACTATGGCTACACCTTC

d_gene: NA
j_gene: TRBJ1-4
v_gene: TRBV3-1/TRBV3-2
abundance: NA
CDR3aa: CASSPPGGYTNEKLFF
CDR3nt: TGTGCCAGCAGCCCCCCCGGCGGGTACACTAATGAAAAACTGTTTTTT

d_gene: TRBD1
j_gene: TRBJ1-4
v_gene: TRBV19
abundance: NA
CDR3aa: CASSIRPWTGRDFNDEKLFF
CDR3nt: TGTGCCAGTAGTATTAGGCCGTGGACAGGACGGGATTTTAACGATGAAAAACTGTTTTTT

d_gene: NA
j_gene: TRBJ1-1
v_gene: TRBV7-3
abundance: NA
CDR3aa: CASSLMVNTEAFF
CDR3nt: TGTGCCAGCAGCTTAATGGTGAACACTGAAGCTTTCTTT

d_gene: NA
j_gene: TRBJ2-3
v_gene: TRBV27
abundance: NA
CDR3aa: CASSTWDRSTDTQYF
CDR3nt: TGTGCCAGCAGTACATGGGATCGTAGCACAGATACGCAGTATTTT

d_gene: TRBD2
j_gene: TRBJ2-1
v_gene: TRBV2
abundance: NA
CDR3aa: CASSEDPGGTYNEQFF
CDR3nt: TGTGCCAGCAGTGAAGATCCGGGGGGGACCTACAATGAGCAGTTCTTC

d_gene: TRBD1
j_gene: TRBJ1-1
v_gene: TRBV4-3
abundance: NA
CDR3aa: CASSQDVTGGTGTEAFF
CDR3nt: TGCGCCAGCAGCCAAGATGTAACAGGGGGAACGGGAACTGAAGCTTTCTTT

d_gene: NA
j_gene: TRBJ2-7
v_gene: TRBV4-3
abundance: NA
CDR3aa: CASSQDLRRIAYEQYF
CDR3nt: TGCGCCAGCAGCCAAGATTTGAGGAGGATAGCCTACGAGCAGTACTTC

d_gene: NA
j_gene: TRBJ1-4
v_gene: TRBV5-4
abundance: NA
CDR3aa: CASSLRTTNEKLFF
CDR3nt: TGTGCCAGCAGCTTGAGGACAACTAATGAAAAACTGTTTTTT

d_gene: NA
j_gene: TRBJ2-3
v_gene: TRBV4-3
abundance: NA
CDR3aa: CASSQDWRGTPGTDTQYF
CDR3nt: TGCGCCAGCAGCCAAGACTGGCGTGGGACCCCCGGCACAGATACGCAGTATTTT

d_gene: NA
j_gene: TRBJ2-3
v_gene: TRBV7-2
abundance: NA
CDR3aa: CASSLVWRADTQYF
CDR3nt: TGTGCCAGCAGCTTAGTATGGCGGGCAGATACGCAGTATTTT

d_gene: TRBD1
j_gene: TRBJ1-3
v_gene: TRBV9
abundance: once
CDR3aa: CASSVGTGTQIYGNTIYF
CDR3nt: TGTGCCAGCAGCGTAGGGACAGGAACACAAATATATGGAAACACCATATATTTT

d_gene: TRBD1
j_gene: TRBJ2-6
v_gene: TRBV5-1
abundance: NA
CDR3aa: CASSFGTGDAGANVLTF
CDR3nt: TGCGCCAGCAGCTTCGGGACAGGGGATGCCGGGGCCAACGTCCTGACTTTC

d_gene: NA
j_gene: TRBJ2-2
v_gene: TRBV6-4
abundance: NA
CDR3aa: CASSDEAGVTGELFF
CDR3nt: TGTGCCAGCAGTGACGAGGCAGGAGTCACCGGGGAGCTGTTTTTT

d_gene: TRBD1
j_gene: TRBJ2-3
v_gene: TRBV7-6
abundance: NA
CDR3aa: CASSTTGGIADTQYF
CDR3nt: TGTGCCAGCAGCACGACAGGGGGCATCGCAGATACGCAGTATTTT

d_gene: NA
j_gene: TRBJ1-6
v_gene: TRBV7-9
abundance: NA
CDR3aa: CASSPDSTANSPLHF
CDR3nt: TGTGCCAGCAGCCCCGATTCGACAGCTAATTCACCCCTCCACTTT

d_gene: NA
j_gene: TRBJ1-4
v_gene: TRBV2
abundance: NA
CDR3aa: CASRQGNANEKLFF
CDR3nt: TGTGCCAGCAGACAAGGGAACGCTAATGAAAAACTGTTTTTT

d_gene: TRBD2
j_gene: TRBJ2-1
v_gene: TRBV7-2
abundance: NA
CDR3aa: CASSLRTRPNEQFF
CDR3nt: TGTGCCAGCAGCTTAAGGACTAGGCCCAATGAGCAGTTCTTC

d_gene: TRBD2
j_gene: TRBJ2-1
v_gene: TRBV3-1/TRBV3-2
abundance: NA
CDR3aa: CASSQGRGAYNEQFF
CDR3nt: TGTGCCAGCAGCCAGGGGCGGGGGGCTTACAATGAGCAGTTCTTC

d_gene: NA
j_gene: TRBJ1-4
v_gene: TRBV4-3
abundance: once
CDR3aa: CASSQGAAGNEKLFF
CDR3nt: TGCGCCAGCAGCCAAGGGGCAGCCGGCAATGAAAAACTGTTTTTT

d_gene: NA
j_gene: TRBJ1-1
v_gene: TRBV20-1
abundance: NA
CDR3aa: CSVGNTEAFF
CDR3nt: TGCAGTGTGGGTAACACTGAAGCTTTCTTT

d_gene: NA
j_gene: TRBJ1-2
v_gene: TRBV6-6
abundance: NA
CDR3aa: CASSYIGGGYTF
CDR3nt: TGTGCCAGCAGTTACATTGGGGGGGGCTACACCTTC

d_gene: NA
j_gene: TRBJ1-4
v_gene: TRBV10-3
abundance: NA
CDR3aa: CAISEFGEKLFF
CDR3nt: TGTGCCATCAGTGAGTTCGGTGAAAAACTGTTTTTT

d_gene: NA
j_gene: TRBJ2-1
v_gene: TRBV7-2
abundance: NA
CDR3aa: CASSLPIGDEQFF
CDR3nt: TGTGCCAGCAGCTTACCCATCGGGGATGAGCAGTTCTTC

d_gene: NA
j_gene: TRBJ1-6
v_gene: TRBV9
abundance: NA
CDR3aa: CASSSQGRLLESLHF
CDR3nt: TGTGCCAGCAGCTCGCAAGGAAGGCTCCTTGAATCCCTCCACTTT

d_gene: TRBD2
j_gene: TRBJ2-7
v_gene: TRBV7-9
abundance: NA
CDR3aa: CASSPRTSGVYEQYF
CDR3nt: TGTGCCAGCAGCCCCCGGACTAGCGGGGTCTACGAGCAGTACTTC

d_gene: TRBD1
j_gene: TRBJ1-1
v_gene: TRBV10-2
abundance: once
CDR3aa: CASSEGRTGGFPEAFF
CDR3nt: TGCGCCAGCAGTGAGGGGCGGACAGGGGGCTTCCCTGAAGCTTTCTTT

d_gene: NA
j_gene: TRBJ1-1
v_gene: TRBV4-2
abundance: NA
CDR3aa: CASSQVSGVTEAFF
CDR3nt: TGTGCCAGCAGCCAAGTTTCGGGGGTTACTGAAGCTTTCTTT

d_gene: TRBD2
j_gene: TRBJ2-2
v_gene: TRBV2
abundance: NA
CDR3aa: CASSEFRTSKNTGELFF
CDR3nt: TGTGCCAGCAGTGAATTTCGGACTAGCAAGAACACCGGGGAGCTGTTTTTT

d_gene: TRBD2
j_gene: TRBJ2-5
v_gene: TRBV12-3/TRBV12-4
abundance: NA
CDR3aa: CASSTTSEETQYF
CDR3nt: TGTGCCAGCAGTACGACTAGCGAAGAGACCCAGTACTTC

d_gene: NA
j_gene: TRBJ2-7
v_gene: TRBV7-2
abundance: NA
CDR3aa: CASSFDNYEQYF
CDR3nt: TGTGCCAGCAGCTTCGACAACTACGAGCAGTACTTC

d_gene: NA
j_gene: TRBJ1-2
v_gene: TRBV29-1
abundance: once
CDR3aa: CSVRRGYNYGYTF
CDR3nt: TGCAGCGTCAGGCGGGGTTACAACTATGGCTACACCTTC

d_gene: NA
j_gene: TRBJ1-1
v_gene: TRBV5-1
abundance: NA
CDR3aa: CASSLQGGTEAFF
CDR3nt: TGCGCCAGCAGTCTTCAGGGTGGGACTGAAGCTTTCTTT

d_gene: TRBD1
j_gene: TRBJ1-1
v_gene: TRBV18
abundance: once
CDR3aa: CASSPPGGATTEAFF
CDR3nt: TGTGCCAGCTCACCACCAGGGGGCGCGACCACTGAAGCTTTCTTT

d_gene: NA
j_gene: TRBJ1-5
v_gene: TRBV5-5
abundance: NA
CDR3aa: CASSFRTVNQPQHF
CDR3nt: TGTGCCAGCAGCTTCCGGACAGTTAATCAGCCCCAGCATTTT

d_gene: NA
j_gene: TRBJ1-1
v_gene: TRBV6-5
abundance: NA
CDR3aa: CASSRYAYTEAFF
CDR3nt: TGTGCCAGCAGTAGGTATGCGTACACTGAAGCTTTCTTT

d_gene: TRBD1
j_gene: TRBJ1-5
v_gene: TRBV7-2
abundance: few
CDR3aa: CASSSWGQGYSNQPQHF
CDR3nt: TGTGCCAGCAGCTCCTGGGGACAGGGCTATAGCAATCAGCCCCAGCATTTT

d_gene: TRBD1
j_gene: TRBJ1-6
v_gene: TRBV7-2
abundance: NA
CDR3aa: CASSLADRSLHF
CDR3nt: TGTGCCAGCAGCTTAGCGGACAGGTCCCTCCACTTT

d_gene: TRBD1
j_gene: TRBJ1-2
v_gene: TRBV7-3
abundance: NA
CDR3aa: CASSLTAGGFGYTF
CDR3nt: TGTGCCAGCAGCTTAACGGCAGGGGGCTTTGGCTACACCTTC